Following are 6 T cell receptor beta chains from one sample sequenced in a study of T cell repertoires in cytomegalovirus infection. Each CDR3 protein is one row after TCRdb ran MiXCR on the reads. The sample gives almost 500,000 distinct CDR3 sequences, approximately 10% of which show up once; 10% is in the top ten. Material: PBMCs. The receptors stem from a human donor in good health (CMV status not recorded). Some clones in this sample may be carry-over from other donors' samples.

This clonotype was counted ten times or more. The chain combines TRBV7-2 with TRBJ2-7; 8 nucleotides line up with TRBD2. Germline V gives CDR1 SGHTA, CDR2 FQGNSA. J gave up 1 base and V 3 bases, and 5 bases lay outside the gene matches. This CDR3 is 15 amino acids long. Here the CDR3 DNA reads TGTGCCAGCAGCTTCAGCGGGAGCTCTTCCTACGAGCAGTACTTC. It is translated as CASSFSGSSSYEQYF.

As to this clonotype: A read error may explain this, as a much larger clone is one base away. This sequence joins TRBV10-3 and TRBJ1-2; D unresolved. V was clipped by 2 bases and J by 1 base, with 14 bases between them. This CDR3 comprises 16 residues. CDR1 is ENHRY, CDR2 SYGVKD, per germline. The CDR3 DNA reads TGTGCCATCAGTGAGGCACCAGACATGATTAACTATGGCTACACCTTC. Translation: CAISEAPDMINYGYTF.

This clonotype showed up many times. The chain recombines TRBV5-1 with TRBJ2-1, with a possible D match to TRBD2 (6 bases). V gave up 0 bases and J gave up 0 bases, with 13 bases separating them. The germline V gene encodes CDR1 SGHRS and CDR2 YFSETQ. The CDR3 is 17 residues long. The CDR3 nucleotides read TGCGCCAGCAGCTTGGTTGGAGGGGCGAGCTCCTACAATGAGCAGTTCTTC. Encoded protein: CASSLVGGASSYNEQFF.

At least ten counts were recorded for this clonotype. The CDR3 sequence is CASRTAGASNQPQHF. DNA of the CDR3: TGTGCCAGTAGGACCGCAGGGGCTAGCAATCAGCCCCAGCATTTT. The gene calls are TRBV19 and TRBJ1-5; tentative D call: TRBD1 (6 bases). With 6 bases removed from V and 0 bases from J, the gap between germline ends came to 12 bases. The CDR3 has 15 amino acids. The germline CDR1 and CDR2 sequences are LNHDA and SQIVND (reference sequence).

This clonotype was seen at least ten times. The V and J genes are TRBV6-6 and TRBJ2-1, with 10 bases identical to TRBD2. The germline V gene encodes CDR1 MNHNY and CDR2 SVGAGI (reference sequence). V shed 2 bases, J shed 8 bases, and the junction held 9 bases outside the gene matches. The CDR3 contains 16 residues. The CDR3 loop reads CASSYTTSGASHEQFF. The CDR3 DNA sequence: TGTGCCAGCAGTTACACCACTAGCGGGGCCAGCCATGAGCAGTTCTTC.

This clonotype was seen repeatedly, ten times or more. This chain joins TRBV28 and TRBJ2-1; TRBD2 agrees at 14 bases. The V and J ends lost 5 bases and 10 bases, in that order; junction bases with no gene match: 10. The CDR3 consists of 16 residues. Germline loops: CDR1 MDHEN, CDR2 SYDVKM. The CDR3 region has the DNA TGTGCCAGCAGTCCTCAACCGGGACTAGCGGGAGACGAGCAGTTCTTC. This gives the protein CASSPQPGLAGDEQFF.